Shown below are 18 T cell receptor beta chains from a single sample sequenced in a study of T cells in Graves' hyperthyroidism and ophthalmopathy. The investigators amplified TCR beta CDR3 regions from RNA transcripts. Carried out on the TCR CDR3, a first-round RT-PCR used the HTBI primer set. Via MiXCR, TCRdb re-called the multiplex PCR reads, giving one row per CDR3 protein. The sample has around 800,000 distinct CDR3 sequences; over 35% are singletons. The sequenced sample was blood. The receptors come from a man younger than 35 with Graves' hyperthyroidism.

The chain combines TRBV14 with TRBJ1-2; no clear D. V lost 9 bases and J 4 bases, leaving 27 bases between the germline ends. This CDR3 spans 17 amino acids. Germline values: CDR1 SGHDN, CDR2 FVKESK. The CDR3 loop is CASSIDQSPANPYGYTF. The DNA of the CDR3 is TGTGCCAGTAGTATAGATCAGTCCCCCGCAAACCCCTATGGCTACACCTTC.

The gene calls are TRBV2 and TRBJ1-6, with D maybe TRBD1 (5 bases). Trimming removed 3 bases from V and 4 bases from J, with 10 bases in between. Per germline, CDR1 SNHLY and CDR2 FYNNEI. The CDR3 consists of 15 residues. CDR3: CASSDDSTYNSPLHF. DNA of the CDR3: TGTGCCAGCAGTGACGACAGCACATATAATTCACCCCTCCACTTT.

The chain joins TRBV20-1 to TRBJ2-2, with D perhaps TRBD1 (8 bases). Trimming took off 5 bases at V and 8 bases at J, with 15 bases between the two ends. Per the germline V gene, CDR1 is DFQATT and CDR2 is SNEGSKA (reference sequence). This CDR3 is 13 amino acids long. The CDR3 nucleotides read TGCAGTGCTGAACAGGGGGGGGAGGGGGAGCTGTTTTTT. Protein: CSAEQGGEGELFF.

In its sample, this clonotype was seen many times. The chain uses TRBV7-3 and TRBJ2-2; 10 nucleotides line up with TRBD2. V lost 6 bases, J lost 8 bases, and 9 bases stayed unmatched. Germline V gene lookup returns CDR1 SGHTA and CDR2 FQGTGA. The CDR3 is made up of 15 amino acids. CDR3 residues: CASSRTSSGGGELFF. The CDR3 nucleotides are TGTGCCAGCAGTCGCACCTCTAGCGGGGGTGGGGAGCTGTTTTTT.

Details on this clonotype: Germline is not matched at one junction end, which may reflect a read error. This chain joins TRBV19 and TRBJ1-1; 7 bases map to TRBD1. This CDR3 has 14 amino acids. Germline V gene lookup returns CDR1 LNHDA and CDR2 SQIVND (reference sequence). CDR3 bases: TGTGCCAGTATGGGGACAGTTTTGAACACTGAAGCTCTCTTT. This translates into CASMGTVLNTEALF.

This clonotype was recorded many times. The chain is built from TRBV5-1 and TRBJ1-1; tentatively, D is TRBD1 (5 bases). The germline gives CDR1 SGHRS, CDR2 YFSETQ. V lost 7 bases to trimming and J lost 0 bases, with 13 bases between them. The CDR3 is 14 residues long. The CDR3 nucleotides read TGCGCCAGCTGTCCCGGGACCCTGAACACTGAAGCTTTCTTT. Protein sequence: CASCPGTLNTEAFF. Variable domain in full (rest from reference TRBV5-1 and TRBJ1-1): KAGVTQTPRYLIKTRGQQVTLSCSPISGHRSVSWYQQTPGQGLQFLFEYFSETQRNKGNFPGRFSGRQFSNSRSEMNVSTLELGDSALYLCASCPGTLNTEAFFGQGTRLTVV.

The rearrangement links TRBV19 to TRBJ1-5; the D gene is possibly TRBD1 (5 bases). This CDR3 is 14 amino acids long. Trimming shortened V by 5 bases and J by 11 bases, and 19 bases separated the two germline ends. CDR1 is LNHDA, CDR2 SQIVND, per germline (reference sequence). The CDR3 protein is CASSGNGRGETQHF. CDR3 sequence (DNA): TGTGCCAGTAGTGGGAACGGTAGGGGAGAGACCCAGCATTTT.

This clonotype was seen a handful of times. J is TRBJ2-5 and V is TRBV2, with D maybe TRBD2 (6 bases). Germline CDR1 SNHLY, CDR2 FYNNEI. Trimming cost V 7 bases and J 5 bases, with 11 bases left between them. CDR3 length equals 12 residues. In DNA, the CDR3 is TGTGCCAGCAAGGGGAGGTTGGAGACCCAGTACTTC. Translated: CASKGRLETQYF.

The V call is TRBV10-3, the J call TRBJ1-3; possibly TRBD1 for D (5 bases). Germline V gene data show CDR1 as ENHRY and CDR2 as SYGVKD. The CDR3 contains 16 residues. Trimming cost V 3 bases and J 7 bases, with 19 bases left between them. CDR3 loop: CAISEGEATRSNTIYF. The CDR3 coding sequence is TGTGCCATCAGTGAAGGGGAGGCCACTCGGAGTAACACCATATATTTT.

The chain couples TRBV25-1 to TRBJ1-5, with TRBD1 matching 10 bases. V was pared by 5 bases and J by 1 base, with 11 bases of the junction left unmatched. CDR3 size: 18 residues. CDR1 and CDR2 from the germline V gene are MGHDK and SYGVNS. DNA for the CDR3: TGTGCCAGCAGTCACCCGGGACAGGGGATAAGGAGCAATCAGCCCCAGCATTTT. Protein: CASSHPGQGIRSNQPQHF. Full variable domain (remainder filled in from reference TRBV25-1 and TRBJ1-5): EADIYQTPRYLVIGTGKKITLECSQTMGHDKMYWYQQDPGMELHLIHYSYGVNSTEKGDLSSESTVSRIRTEHFPLTLESARPSHTSQYLCASSHPGQGIRSNQPQHFGDGTRLSIL.

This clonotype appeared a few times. CDR3: CASSATASPLHF. As DNA, the CDR3 is TGTGCCAGCAGCGCCACAGCTTCACCCCTCCACTTT. This sequence joins TRBV6-5 and TRBJ1-6; D uncertain. The V gene's germline CDR1 is MNHEY and CDR2 SVGAGI. The CDR3 covers 12 residues. V was clipped by 6 bases and J by 9 bases, with 9 bases between them.

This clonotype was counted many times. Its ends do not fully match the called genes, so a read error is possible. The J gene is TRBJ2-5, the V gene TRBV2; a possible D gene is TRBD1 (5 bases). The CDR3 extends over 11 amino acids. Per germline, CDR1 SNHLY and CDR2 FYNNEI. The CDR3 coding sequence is TGTGCCGGCAGAGCAGGGGAGACCCAGTACTTC. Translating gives CAGRAGETQYF.

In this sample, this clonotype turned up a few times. This CDR3 reads CASTYPGQGISPLHF. The DNA for the CDR3 is TGTGCCAGTACCTATCCGGGACAGGGGATTTCACCCCTCCACTTT. The genes are TRBV19 and TRBJ1-6; 10 bases match TRBD1. Germline V CDR1 and CDR2: LNHDA, SQIVND (reference sequence). J was trimmed by 9 bases and V by 7 bases; bases with no gene match: 9. CDR3 length: 15 residues.

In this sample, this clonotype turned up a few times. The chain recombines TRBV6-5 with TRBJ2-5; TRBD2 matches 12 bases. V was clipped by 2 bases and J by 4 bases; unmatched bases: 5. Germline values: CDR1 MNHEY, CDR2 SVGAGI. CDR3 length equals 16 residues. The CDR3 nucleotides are TGTGCCAGCAGTTACGGGCTAGCGGGAGGGCCAGAGACCCAGTACTTC. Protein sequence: CASSYGLAGGPETQYF.

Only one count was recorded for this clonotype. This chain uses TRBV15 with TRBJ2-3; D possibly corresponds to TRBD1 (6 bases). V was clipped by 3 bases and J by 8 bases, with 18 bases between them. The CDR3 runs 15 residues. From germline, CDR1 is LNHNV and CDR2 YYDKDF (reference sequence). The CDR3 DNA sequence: TGTGCCACCAGCAGTCGACAACAGGGATTTGGTACGCAGTATTTT. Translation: CATSSRQQGFGTQYF.

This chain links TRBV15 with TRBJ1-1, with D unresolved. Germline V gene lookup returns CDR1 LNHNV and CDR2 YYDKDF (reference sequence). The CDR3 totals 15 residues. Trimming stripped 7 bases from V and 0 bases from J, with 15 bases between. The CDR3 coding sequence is TGTGCCACCACCCAGAGTTGGCAGCTGAACACTGAAGCTTTCTTT. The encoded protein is CATTQSWQLNTEAFF.

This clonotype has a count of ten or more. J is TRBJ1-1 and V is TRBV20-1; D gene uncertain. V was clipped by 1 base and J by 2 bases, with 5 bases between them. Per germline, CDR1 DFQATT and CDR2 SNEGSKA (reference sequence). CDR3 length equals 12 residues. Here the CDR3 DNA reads TGCAGTGCTAGAGTCACTAACACTGAAGCTTTCTTT. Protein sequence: CSARVTNTEAFF.

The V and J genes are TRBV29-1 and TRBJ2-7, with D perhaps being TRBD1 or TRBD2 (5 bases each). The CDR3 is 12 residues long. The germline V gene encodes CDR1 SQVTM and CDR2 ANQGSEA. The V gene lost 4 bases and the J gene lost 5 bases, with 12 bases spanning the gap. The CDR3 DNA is TGCAGCGTTGTGGGGACCGCGGACGAGCAGTACTTC. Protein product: CSVVGTADEQYF.